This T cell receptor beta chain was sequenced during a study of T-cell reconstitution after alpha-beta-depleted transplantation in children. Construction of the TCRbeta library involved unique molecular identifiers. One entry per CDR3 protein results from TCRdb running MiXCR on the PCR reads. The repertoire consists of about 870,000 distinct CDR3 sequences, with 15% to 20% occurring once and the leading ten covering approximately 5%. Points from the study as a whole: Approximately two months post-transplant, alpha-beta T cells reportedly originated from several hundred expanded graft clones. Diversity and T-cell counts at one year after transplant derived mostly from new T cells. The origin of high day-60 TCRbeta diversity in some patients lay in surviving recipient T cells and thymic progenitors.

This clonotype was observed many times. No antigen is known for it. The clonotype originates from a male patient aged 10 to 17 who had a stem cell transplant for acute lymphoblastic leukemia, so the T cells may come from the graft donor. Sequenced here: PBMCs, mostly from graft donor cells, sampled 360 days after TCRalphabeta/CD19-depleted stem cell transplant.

The CDR3 reads CSAVEERTPTDTQYF. In DNA form, the CDR3 reads TGCAGTGCTGTAGAGGAGCGGACCCCCACAGATACGCAGTATTTT. This chain links TRBV20-1 with TRBJ2-3; tentative D call: TRBD2 (5 bases). The CDR3 is made up of 15 amino acids. The germline V gene encodes CDR1 DFQATT and CDR2 SNEGSKA (reference sequence). The V end was cut by 5 bases, the J end by 2 bases, with 17 bases between.